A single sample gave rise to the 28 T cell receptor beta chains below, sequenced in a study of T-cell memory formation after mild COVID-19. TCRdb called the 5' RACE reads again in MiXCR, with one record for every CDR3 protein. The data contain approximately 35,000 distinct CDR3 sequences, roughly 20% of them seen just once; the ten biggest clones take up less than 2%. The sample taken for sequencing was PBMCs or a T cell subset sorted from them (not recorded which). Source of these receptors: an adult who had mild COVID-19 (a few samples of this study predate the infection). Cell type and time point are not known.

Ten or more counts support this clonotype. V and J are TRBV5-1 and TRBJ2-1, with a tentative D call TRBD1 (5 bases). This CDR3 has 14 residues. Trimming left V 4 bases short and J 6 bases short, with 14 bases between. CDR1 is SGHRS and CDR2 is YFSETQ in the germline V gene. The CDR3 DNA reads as TGCGCCAGCAGCACCGGACAATCAGCCAATGAGCAGTTCTTC. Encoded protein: CASSTGQSANEQFF.

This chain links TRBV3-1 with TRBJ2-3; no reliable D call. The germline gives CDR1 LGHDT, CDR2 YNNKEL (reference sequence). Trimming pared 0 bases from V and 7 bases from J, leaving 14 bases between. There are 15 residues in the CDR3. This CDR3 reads CASSQEGTFGNTQYF. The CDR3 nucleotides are TGTGCCAGCAGCCAAGAAGGAACCTTTGGAAATACGCAGTATTTT.

CDR3 nucleotides: TGTGCCAGCAGTGAGAATGGGAGAGGAGGAACTGAAGCTTTCTTT. Translated: CASSENGRGGTEAFF. The rearrangement uses TRBV12-3 or TRBV12-4 and TRBJ1-1, with unresolved D. Trimming pared 5 bases from V and 5 bases from J, leaving 18 bases between. This CDR3 is 15 amino acids long.

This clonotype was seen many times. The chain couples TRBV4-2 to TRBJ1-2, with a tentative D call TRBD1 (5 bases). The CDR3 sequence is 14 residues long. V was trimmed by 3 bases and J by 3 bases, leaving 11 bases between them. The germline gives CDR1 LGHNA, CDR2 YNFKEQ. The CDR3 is CASSQFDRDYGYTF. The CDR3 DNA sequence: TGTGCCAGCAGCCAGTTCGACAGAGACTATGGCTACACCTTC.

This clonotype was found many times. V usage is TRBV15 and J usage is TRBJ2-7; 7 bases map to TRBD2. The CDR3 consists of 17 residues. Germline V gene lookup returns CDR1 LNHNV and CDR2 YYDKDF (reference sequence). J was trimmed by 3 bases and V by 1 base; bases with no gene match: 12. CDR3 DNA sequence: TGTGCCACCAGCAGAGTGCGAGCGGGAAGGGGCCTCTACGAGCAGTACTTC. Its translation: CATSRVRAGRGLYEQYF.

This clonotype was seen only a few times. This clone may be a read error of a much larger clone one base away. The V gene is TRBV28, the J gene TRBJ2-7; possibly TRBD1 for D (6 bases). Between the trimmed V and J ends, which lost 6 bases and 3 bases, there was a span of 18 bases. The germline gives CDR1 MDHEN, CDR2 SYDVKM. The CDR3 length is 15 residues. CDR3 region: CASRPSGGQNYEQYF. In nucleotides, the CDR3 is TGTGCCAGCAGACCGTCCGGCGGACAGAACTACGAGCAGTACTTC.

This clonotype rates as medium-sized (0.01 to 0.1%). CDR3 loop: CASSLRGLTPGEQYF. CDR3 sequence (DNA): TGTGCCAGCAGCTTGCGGGGGCTTACCCCCGGCGAGCAGTACTTC. The chain couples TRBV5-5 to TRBJ2-7; D could derive from TRBD1 or TRBD2 (6 bases each). The CDR3 sequence is 15 residues long. Germline V lookup: CDR1 SGHKS, CDR2 YYEKEE (reference sequence). V lost 1 base, J lost 6 bases, and 17 bases lay in between.

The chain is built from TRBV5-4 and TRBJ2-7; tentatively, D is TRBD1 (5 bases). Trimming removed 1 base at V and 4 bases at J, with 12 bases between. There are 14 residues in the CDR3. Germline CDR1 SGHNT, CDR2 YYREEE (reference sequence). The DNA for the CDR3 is TGTGCCAGCAGCTTGCAGGGCCCTAGGTACGAGCAGTACTTC. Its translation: CASSLQGPRYEQYF.

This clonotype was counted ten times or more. Written as DNA, the CDR3 is TGCAGTGCTAGTACCGGGACTAGCATACCAGATACGCAGTATTTT. It is translated as CSASTGTSIPDTQYF. V and J are TRBV20-1 and TRBJ2-3; 9 nucleotides line up with TRBD2. There are 15 residues in the CDR3. Germline CDR1 and CDR2: DFQATT and SNEGSKA (reference sequence). V lost 3 bases and J lost 4; bases outside the gene matches: 8.

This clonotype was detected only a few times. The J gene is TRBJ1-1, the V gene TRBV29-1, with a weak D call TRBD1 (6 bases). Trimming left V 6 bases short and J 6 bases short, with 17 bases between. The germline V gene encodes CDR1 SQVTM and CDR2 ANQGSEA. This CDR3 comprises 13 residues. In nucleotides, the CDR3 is TGCAGCGTATCCCTACAGGGTGGCGCTGAAGCTTTCTTT. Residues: CSVSLQGGAEAFF.

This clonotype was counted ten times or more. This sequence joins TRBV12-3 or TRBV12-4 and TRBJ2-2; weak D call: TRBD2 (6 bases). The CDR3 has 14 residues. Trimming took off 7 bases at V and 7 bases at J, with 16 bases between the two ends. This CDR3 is CASIPGLVRGELFF. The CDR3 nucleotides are TGTGCCAGCATCCCGGGACTGGTTCGCGGGGAGCTGTTTTTT.

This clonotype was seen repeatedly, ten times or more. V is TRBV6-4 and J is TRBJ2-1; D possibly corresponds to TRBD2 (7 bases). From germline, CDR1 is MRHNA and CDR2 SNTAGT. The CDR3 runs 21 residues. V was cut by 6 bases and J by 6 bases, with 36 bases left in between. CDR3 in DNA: TGTGCCAGCAGCACCAAATTGACAAGACAAGGGGGTGGCGGGAGTGGCAATGAGCAGTTCTTC. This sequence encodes CASSTKLTRQGGGGSGNEQFF.

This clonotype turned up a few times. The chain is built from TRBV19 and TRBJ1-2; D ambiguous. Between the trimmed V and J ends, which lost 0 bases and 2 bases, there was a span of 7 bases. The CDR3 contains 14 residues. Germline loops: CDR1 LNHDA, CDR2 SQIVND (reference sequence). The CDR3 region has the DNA TGTGCCAGTAGTATAGATGGGCCCAACTATGGCTACACCTTC. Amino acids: CASSIDGPNYGYTF.

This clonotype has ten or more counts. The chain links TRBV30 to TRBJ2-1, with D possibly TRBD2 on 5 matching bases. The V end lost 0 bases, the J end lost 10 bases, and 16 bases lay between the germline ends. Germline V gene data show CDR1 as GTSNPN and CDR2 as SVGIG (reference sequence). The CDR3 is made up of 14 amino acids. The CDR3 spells CAWSVIGVGSEQFF. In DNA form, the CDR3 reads TGTGCCTGGAGTGTAATCGGAGTTGGGAGCGAGCAGTTCTTC.

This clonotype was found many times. The DNA of the CDR3 is TGTGCTAGTGGTTTGGTAACAGGGACAGTCTATGGCTACACCTTC. Its translation: CASGLVTGTVYGYTF. The chain recombines TRBV12-5 with TRBJ1-2; 7 bases fit TRBD1. Unmatched junction bases numbered 5, after V lost 0 bases and J lost 4 bases. Per germline, CDR1 LGHNT and CDR2 FRNRAP. This CDR3 is built from 15 residues.

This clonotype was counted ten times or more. As DNA, the CDR3 is TGTGCCAGCAGCCCAAGGAACCAGGCCTACGAGCAGTACTTC. It encodes CASSPRNQAYEQYF. V usage is TRBV3-1 and J usage is TRBJ2-7; D not resolved. The CDR3 runs 14 residues. Germline CDR1 is LGHDT and CDR2 is YNNKEL (reference sequence). Trimming removed 4 bases from V and 2 bases from J, with 12 bases in between.

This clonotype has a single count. The CDR3 is CASSWSSYNEQFF. CDR3 coding DNA: TGTGCCAGCAGCTGGAGCTCCTACAATGAGCAGTTCTTC. The V gene is TRBV7-3, the J gene TRBJ2-1; no clear D. The CDR3 contains 13 residues. From germline, CDR1 is SGHTA and CDR2 FQGTGA. Trimming took 4 bases from V and 0 from J, leaving 4 bases between them.

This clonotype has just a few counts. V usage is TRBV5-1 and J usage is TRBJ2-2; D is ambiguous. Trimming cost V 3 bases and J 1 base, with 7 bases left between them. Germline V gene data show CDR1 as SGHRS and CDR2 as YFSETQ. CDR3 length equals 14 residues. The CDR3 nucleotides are TGCGCCAGCAGCTACGACCTGAACACCGGGGAGCTGTTTTTT. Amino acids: CASSYDLNTGELFF.

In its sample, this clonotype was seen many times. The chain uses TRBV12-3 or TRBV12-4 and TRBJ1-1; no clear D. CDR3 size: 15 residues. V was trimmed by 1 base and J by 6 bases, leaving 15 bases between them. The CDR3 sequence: CASSLGGMVKAEAFF. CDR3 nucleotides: TGTGCCAGCAGTTTAGGCGGGATGGTAAAAGCTGAAGCTTTCTTT.

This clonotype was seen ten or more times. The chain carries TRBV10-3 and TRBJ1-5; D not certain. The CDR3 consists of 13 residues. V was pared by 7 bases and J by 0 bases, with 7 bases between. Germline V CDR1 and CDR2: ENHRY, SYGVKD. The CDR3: CAINENSNQPQHF. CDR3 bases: TGTGCCATCAACGAGAATAGCAATCAGCCCCAGCATTTT.

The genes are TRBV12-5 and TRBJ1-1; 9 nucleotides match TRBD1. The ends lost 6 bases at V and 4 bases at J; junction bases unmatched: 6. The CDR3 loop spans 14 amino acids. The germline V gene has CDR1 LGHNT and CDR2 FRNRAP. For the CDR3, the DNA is TGTGCTAGTGGAAATCCGGGACAGGGCACTGAAGCTTTCTTT. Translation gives CASGNPGQGTEAFF.

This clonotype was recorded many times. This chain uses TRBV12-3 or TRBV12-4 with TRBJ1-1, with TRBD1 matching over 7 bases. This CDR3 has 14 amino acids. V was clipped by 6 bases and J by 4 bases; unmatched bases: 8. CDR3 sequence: CASSIQGSGTEAFF. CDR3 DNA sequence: TGTGCCAGCAGCATACAGGGGTCGGGCACTGAAGCTTTCTTT.

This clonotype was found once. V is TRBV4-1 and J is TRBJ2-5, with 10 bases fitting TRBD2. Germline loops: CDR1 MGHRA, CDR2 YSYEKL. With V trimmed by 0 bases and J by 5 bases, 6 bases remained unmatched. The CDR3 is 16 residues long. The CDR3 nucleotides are TGCGCCAGCAGCCAAGATGGGGGGACTAGCGTGGAGACCCAGTACTTC. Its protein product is CASSQDGGTSVETQYF.

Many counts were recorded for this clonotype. For the CDR3, the DNA is TGTGCCAGCAGTTTGAGCCCAGGGAGAACGCAGTATTTT. Protein product: CASSLSPGRTQYF. J is TRBJ2-3 and V is TRBV6-6, with D perhaps assigned TRBD1 or TRBD2 (5 bases each). Germline lookup yields CDR1 MNHNY and CDR2 SVGAGI (reference sequence). V was shortened by 4 bases and J by 9 bases, with 14 bases between the two germline ends. The CDR3 is 13 amino acids.

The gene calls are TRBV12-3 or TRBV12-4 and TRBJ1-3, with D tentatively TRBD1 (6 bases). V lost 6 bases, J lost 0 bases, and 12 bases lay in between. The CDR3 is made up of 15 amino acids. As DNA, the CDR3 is TGTGCCAGCAGCCTGGGGGCCAACTCTGGAAACACCATATATTTT. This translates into CASSLGANSGNTIYF.

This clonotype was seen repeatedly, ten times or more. CDR3 coding DNA: TGTGCCAGCTCCCAGGGACAGGGGGAGACCCAGTACTTC. Translating gives CASSQGQGETQYF. The J gene is TRBJ2-5, the V gene TRBV18; 10 nucleotides align to TRBD1. Germline assignment: CDR1 KGHSH and CDR2 LQKENI. V shed 6 bases and J 5 bases; nucleotides not matched to a gene: 3. The CDR3 spans 13 residues. Complete variable domain (other parts from reference TRBV18 and TRBJ2-5): NAGVMQNPRHLVRRRGQEARLRCSPMKGHSHVYWYRQLPEEGLKFMVYLQKENIIDESGMPKERFSAEFPKEGPSILRIQQVVRGDSAAYFCASSQGQGETQYFGPGTRLLVL.

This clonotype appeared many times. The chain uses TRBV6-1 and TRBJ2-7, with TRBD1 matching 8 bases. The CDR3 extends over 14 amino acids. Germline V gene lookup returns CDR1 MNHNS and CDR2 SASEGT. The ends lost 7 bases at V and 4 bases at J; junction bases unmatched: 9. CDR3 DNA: TGTGCCAGCAAAAGGGACAGGAGCCCGTACGAGCAGTACTTC. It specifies CASKRDRSPYEQYF.

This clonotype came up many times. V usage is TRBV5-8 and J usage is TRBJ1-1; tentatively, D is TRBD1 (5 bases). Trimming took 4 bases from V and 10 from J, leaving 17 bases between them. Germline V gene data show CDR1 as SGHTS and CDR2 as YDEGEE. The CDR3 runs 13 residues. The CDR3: CASSPRQSGGAFF. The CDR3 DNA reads TGTGCCAGCAGCCCGCGACAGAGTGGAGGAGCTTTCTTT.